Ten or more counts support the clone carrying this TCR beta chain. Trimming pared 1 base from V and 5 bases from J, leaving 8 bases between. The CDR3 length is 13 residues. From germline, CDR1 is DFQATT and CDR2 SNEGSKA (reference sequence). Both TRBC1 and TRBC2 were covered by a beta constant-region primer of two equimolar oligonucleotides. Each CDR3 protein is one row after TCRdb ran MiXCR on the UMI-ligation and nested PCR reads. The table has about 90,000 distinct CDR3 sequences, approximately 6.5% seen once. This record comes from a study of naive and memory T cell subsets. Separate alpha and beta amplification began at the second PCR step. Four subsets defined by CD45RA and CD27 were sorted after CD3, CD4, CD8 and live/dead staining.

Input material: central memory CD4+ T cells from blood. This TCR was sampled from a human donor in good health. V gene TRBV20-1 combines with J gene TRBJ1-4; D may be TRBD1 (5 bases). The CDR3 DNA follows: TGCAGTGCTAGAGGGGGGGGGAATGAAAAACTGTTTTTT. Protein sequence: CSARGGGNEKLFF.